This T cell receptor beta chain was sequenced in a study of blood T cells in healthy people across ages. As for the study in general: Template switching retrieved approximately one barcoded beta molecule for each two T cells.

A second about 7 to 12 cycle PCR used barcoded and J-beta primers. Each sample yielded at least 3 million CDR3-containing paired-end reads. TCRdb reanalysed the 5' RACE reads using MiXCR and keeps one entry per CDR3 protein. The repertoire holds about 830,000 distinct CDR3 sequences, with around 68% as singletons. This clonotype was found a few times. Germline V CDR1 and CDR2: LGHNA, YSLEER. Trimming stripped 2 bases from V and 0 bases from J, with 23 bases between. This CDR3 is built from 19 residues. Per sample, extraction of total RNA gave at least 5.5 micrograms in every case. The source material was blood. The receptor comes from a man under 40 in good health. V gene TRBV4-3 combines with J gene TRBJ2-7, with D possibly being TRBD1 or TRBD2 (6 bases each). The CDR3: CASSQMGGVERGNSYEQYF. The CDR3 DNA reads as TGCGCCAGCAGCCAAATGGGCGGGGTCGAAAGGGGGAACTCCTACGAGCAGTACTTC.